This passage covers 4 T cell receptor beta chains from one sample sequenced in a study of regulatory T cells in long-lasting Graves disease. The TCR beta library used iRepertoire HTBI primers with Arm-PCR amplification of CDR3. TCRdb called the multiplex PCR reads again in MiXCR, with one record for every CDR3 protein. This table holds a few hundred thousand distinct CDR3 sequences, 18% found once. Stated time point: newly diagnosed GD, antithyroid drugs for less than 3 months. Preparation of the TCR library used RNA extracted from PBMCs. This specimen consisted of peripheral blood mononuclear cells (PBMCs), obtained at new diagnosis, from a patient treated with antithyroid drugs. Source of these receptors: a female donor with Graves disease.

Ten or more counts support this clonotype. This chain uses TRBV9 with TRBJ2-2; D remains unclear. This CDR3 has 16 residues. Trimming pared 3 bases from V and 1 base from J, leaving 13 bases between. The germline V gene encodes CDR1 SGDLS and CDR2 YYNGEE. The DNA for the CDR3 is TGTGCCAGCAGCGCTCGGGCGGCGATGAACACCGGGGAGCTGTTTTTT. Protein sequence: CASSARAAMNTGELFF.

This clonotype showed up many times. The chain employs TRBV7-8 and TRBJ1-2; D perhaps matches TRBD1 (6 bases). Germline CDR1 and CDR2: SGHVS and FQNEAQ. The CDR3 is made up of 13 amino acids. The V gene lost 1 base and the J gene lost 12 bases, with 15 bases spanning the gap. The CDR3, as DNA: TGTGCCAGCAGCTTAGACCGGACAGAGCGTCACACCTTC. It encodes CASSLDRTERHTF. Using reference TRBV7-8 and TRBJ1-2 for the parts outside the CDR3, the full variable domain is GAGVSQSPRYKVAKRGQDVALRCDPISGHVSLFWYQQALGQGPEFLTYFQNEAQLDKSGLPSDRFFAERPEGSVSTLKIQRTQQEDSAVYLCASSLDRTERHTFGSGTRLTVV.

This clonotype was counted at least ten times. This chain connects TRBV5-1 to TRBJ1-1; D perhaps matches TRBD1 (5 bases). Germline values: CDR1 SGHRS, CDR2 YFSETQ. The V and J ends lost 0 bases and 5 bases respectively, with 11 bases between them. The CDR3 runs to 14 residues. The CDR3 DNA reads as TGCGCCAGCAGCTTGGGGGCCTGGGGGACTGAAGCTTTCTTT. It codes for CASSLGAWGTEAFF.

This clonotype has at least ten counts. This chain links TRBV12-3 or TRBV12-4 with TRBJ2-3; D is uncertain. V gave up 7 bases and J gave up 6 bases, with 11 bases separating them. This CDR3 has 12 residues. The CDR3 sequence: CASTGVADTQYF. The CDR3 DNA reads TGTGCCAGCACTGGGGTGGCGGATACGCAGTATTTT.